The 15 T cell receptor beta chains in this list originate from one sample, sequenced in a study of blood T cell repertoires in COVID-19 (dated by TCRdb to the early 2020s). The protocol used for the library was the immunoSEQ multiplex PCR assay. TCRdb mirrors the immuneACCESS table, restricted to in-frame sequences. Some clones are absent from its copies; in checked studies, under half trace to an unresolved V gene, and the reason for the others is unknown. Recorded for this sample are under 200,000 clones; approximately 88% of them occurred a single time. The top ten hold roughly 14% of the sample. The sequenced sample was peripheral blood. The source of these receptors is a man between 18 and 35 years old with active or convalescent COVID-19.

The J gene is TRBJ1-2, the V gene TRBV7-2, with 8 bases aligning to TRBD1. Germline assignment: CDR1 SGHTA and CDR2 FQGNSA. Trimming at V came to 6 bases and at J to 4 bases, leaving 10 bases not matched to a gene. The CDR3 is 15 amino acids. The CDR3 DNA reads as TGTGCCAGCAGTTCACAGGGGGAAGGGATCTATGGCTACACCTTC. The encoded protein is CASSSQGEGIYGYTF.

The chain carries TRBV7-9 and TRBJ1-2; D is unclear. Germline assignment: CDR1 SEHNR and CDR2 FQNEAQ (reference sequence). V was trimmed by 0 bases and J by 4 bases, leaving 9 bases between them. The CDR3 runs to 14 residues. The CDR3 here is CASSLAQVTYGYTF. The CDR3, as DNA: TGTGCCAGCAGCTTAGCCCAGGTTACCTATGGCTACACCTTC.

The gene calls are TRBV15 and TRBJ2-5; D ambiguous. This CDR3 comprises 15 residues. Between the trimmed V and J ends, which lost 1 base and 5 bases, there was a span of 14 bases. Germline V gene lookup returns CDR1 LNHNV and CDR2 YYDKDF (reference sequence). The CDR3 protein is CATSRARRVGETQYF. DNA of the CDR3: TGTGCCACCAGCAGAGCGAGACGGGTCGGGGAGACCCAGTACTTC. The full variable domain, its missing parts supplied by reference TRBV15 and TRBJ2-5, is DAMVIQNPRYQVTQFGKPVTLSCSQTLNHNVMYWYQQKSSQAPKLLFHYYDKDFNNEADTPDNFQSRRPNTSFCFLDIRSPGLGDTAMYLCATSRARRVGETQYFGPGTRLLVL.

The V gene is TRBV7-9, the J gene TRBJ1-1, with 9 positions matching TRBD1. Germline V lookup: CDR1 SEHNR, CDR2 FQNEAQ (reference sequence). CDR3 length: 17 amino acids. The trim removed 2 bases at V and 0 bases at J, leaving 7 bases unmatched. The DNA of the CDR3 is TGTGCCAGCAGCTTATGGACAGGGGATTCTGTGAACACTGAAGCTTTCTTT. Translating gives CASSLWTGDSVNTEAFF. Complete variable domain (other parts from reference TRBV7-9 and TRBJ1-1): DTGVSQNPRHKITKRGQNVTFRCDPISEHNRLYWYRQTLGQGPEFLTYFQNEAQLEKSRLLSDRFSAERPKGSFSTLEIQRTEQGDSAMYLCASSLWTGDSVNTEAFFGQGTRLTVV.

CDR3 in DNA: TGTGCCACCAGTGATTTGCAAGATGGGCAGGGAAAAGAGACCCAGTACTTC. Encoded protein: CATSDLQDGQGKETQYF. The genes are TRBV24-1 and TRBJ2-5; TRBD1 might be the D (5 bases). CDR1 and CDR2 from the germline V gene are KGHDR and SFDVKD. The V and J ends lost 0 bases and 3 bases respectively, with 16 bases between them. This CDR3 contains 17 residues.

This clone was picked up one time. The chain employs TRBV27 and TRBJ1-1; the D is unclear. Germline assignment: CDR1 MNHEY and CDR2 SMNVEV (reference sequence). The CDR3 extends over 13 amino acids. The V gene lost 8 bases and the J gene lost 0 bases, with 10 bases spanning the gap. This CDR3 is CASSEGLNTEAFF. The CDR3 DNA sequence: TGTGCCAGCTCGGAGGGCTTGAACACTGAAGCTTTCTTT.

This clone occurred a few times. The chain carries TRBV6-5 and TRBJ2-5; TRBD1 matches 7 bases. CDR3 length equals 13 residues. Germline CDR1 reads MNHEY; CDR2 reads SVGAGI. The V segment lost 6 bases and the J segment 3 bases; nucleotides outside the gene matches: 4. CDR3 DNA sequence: TGTGCCAGCAGAAAGCAGGGGGAAGAGACCCAGTACTTC. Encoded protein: CASRKQGEETQYF.

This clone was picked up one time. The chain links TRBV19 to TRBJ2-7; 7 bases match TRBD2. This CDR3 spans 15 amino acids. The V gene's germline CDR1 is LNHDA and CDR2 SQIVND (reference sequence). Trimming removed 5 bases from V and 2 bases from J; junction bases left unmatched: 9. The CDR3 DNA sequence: TGTGCCAGTAGTTCCTCCCGGGACTACCCCTACGAGCAGTACTTC. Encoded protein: CASSSSRDYPYEQYF.

The CDR3 region is CSGHGGDGYGYTF. For the CDR3, the DNA is TGCAGCGGACATGGGGGGGATGGCTATGGCTACACCTTC. The chain carries TRBV29-1 and TRBJ1-2; a weak D match, TRBD1 (5 bases). The V end was cut by 7 bases, the J end by 4 bases, with 16 bases between. This CDR3 contains 13 residues. The germline gives CDR1 SQVTM, CDR2 ANQGSEA.

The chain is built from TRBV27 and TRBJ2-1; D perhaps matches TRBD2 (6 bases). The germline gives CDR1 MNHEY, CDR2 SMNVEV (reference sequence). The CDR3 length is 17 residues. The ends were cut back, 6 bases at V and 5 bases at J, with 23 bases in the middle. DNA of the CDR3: TGTGCCAGCAGCCGCCAAGAGGGGTGGGGGGTGCACAATGAGCAGTTCTTC. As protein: CASSRQEGWGVHNEQFF.

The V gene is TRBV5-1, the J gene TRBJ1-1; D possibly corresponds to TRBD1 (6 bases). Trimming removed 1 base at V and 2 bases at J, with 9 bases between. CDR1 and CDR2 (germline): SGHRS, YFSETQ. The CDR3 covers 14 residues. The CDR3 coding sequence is TGCGCCAGCAGCTTGTCAGGGGCTAACACTGAAGCTTTCTTT. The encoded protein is CASSLSGANTEAFF.

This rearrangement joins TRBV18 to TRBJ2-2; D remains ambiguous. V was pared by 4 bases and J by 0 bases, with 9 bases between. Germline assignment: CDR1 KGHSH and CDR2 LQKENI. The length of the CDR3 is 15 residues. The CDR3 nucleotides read TGTGCCAGCTCACTTGGCAGTCCGAACACCGGGGAGCTGTTTTTT. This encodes CASSLGSPNTGELFF.

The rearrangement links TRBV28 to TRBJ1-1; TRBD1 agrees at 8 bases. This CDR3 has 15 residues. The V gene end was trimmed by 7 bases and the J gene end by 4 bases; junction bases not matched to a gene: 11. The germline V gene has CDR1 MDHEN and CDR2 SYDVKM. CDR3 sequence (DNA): TGTGCCAGCAACTCCCTAATCAGGGGGCTCACTGAAGCTTTCTTT. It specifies CASNSLIRGLTEAFF.

CDR3 region: CASSEVGGAGANVLTF. The CDR3 region has the DNA TGTGCCAGCAGTGAGGTTGGGGGCGCGGGGGCCAACGTCCTGACTTTC. This chain links TRBV2 with TRBJ2-6, with a possible D match to TRBD1 (6 bases). V shed 3 bases and J shed 4 bases, with 13 bases lying between them. Germline CDR1 and CDR2: SNHLY and FYNNEI. The CDR3 sequence is 16 residues long.

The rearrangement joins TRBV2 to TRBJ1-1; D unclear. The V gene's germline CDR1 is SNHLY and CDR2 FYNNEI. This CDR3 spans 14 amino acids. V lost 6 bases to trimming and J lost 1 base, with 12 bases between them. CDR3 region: CASRTKLENTEAFF. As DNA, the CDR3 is TGTGCCAGCAGGACAAAGCTGGAGAACACTGAAGCTTTCTTT.